A single sample gave rise to the 20 T cell receptor beta chains below, sequenced in a study of T and B cells in COVID-19 patients. BIOMED2 TRB-A/B primer pools were used in multiplex TRB PCR. TCRdb reprocessed the multiplex PCR reads with MiXCR, giving one entry per CDR3 protein. The table lists approximately 14,000 distinct CDR3 sequences, 28% of them singletons, with over 6.5% in the top ten. Blood genomic DNA input for TRB amplification was roughly 220-500 ng. The specimen sequenced was blood. The receptors derive from a human donor who had recovered from COVID-19.

The chain carries TRBV6-4 and TRBJ2-7, with D possibly being TRBD1 or TRBD2 (5 bases each). Germline V gives CDR1 MRHNA, CDR2 SNTAGT. V was pared by 5 bases and J by 2 bases, with 16 bases between. The CDR3 loop spans 15 amino acids. The CDR3 is CASSPTGTGPYEQYF. CDR3 nucleotide sequence: TGTGCCAGCAGTCCCACTGGTACGGGACCCTACGAGCAGTACTTC.

In its sample, this clonotype was seen many times. V gene TRBV18 combines with J gene TRBJ2-7; 7 nucleotides agree with TRBD1. The CDR3 is 12 amino acids. Germline-derived CDR1 and CDR2 are KGHSH and LQKENI. Trimming removed 5 bases from V and 5 bases from J; junction bases left unmatched: 3. CDR3 protein: CASSGDSNEQYF. The CDR3 region has the DNA TGTGCCAGCTCAGGGGACAGTAACGAGCAGTACTTC. Full variable domain (remainder filled in from reference TRBV18 and TRBJ2-7): NAGVMQNPRHLVRRRGQEARLRCSPMKGHSHVYWYRQLPEEGLKFMVYLQKENIIDESGMPKERFSAEFPKEGPSILRIQQVVRGDSAAYFCASSGDSNEQYFGPGTRLTVT.

The genes are TRBV27 and TRBJ2-3; 12 bases map to TRBD2. V lost 5 bases, J lost 1 base, and 7 bases stayed unmatched. CDR3 length: 17 amino acids. Germline V gene data show CDR1 as MNHEY and CDR2 as SMNVEV (reference sequence). The CDR3 loop is CASSLLAGGPRTDTQYF. The CDR3 nucleotides read TGTGCCAGCAGTCTCCTAGCGGGAGGGCCGCGCACAGATACGCAGTATTTT.

By share, this clonotype counts as medium-sized (0.01 to 0.1%). V and J are TRBV19 and TRBJ2-1, with TRBD2 matching 11 bases. V shed 4 bases, J shed 4 bases, and the junction held 3 bases outside the gene matches. The CDR3 covers 15 residues. CDR1 and CDR2 (germline): LNHDA, SQIVND (reference sequence). In DNA, the CDR3 is TGTGCCAGTAGTACCACTAGCGGGAGTTACAATGAGCAGTTCTTC. Translation gives CASSTTSGSYNEQFF.

The chain employs TRBV27 and TRBJ1-2; D is ambiguous. Deletions cut 3 bases from V and 2 bases from J, with 13 bases between. Germline CDR1 and CDR2: MNHEY and SMNVEV (reference sequence). The length of the CDR3 is 15 residues. CDR3 loop: CASSFRLGLNYGYTF. In nucleotides, the CDR3 is TGTGCCAGCAGTTTTAGGCTTGGGCTAAACTATGGCTACACCTTC.

This clonotype has a single count. This chain uses TRBV6-5 with TRBJ1-2; D is perhaps TRBD1 (6 bases). The CDR3 has 16 amino acids. The V and J ends lost 4 bases and 2 bases respectively, with 17 bases between them. CDR1 and CDR2 from the germline V gene are MNHEY and SVGAGI. The CDR3 reads CASSLITQGSNYGYTF. The CDR3 nucleotides read TGTGCCAGCAGTTTAATTACACAGGGCTCCAACTATGGCTACACCTTC.

J is TRBJ1-5 and V is TRBV5-1; the D is unclear. V lost 4 bases and J lost 0, with 5 bases in between. Germline CDR1 is SGHRS and CDR2 is YFSETQ. This CDR3 is 13 amino acids long. The CDR3 loop reads CASSIDSNQPQHF. The CDR3 nucleotides are TGCGCCAGCAGCATTGATAGCAATCAGCCCCAGCATTTT. The whole variable domain, remainder taken from reference TRBV5-1 and TRBJ1-5, is KAGVTQTPRYLIKTRGQQVTLSCSPISGHRSVSWYQQTPGQGLQFLFEYFSETQRNKGNFPGRFSGRQFSNSRSEMNVSTLELGDSALYLCASSIDSNQPQHFGDGTRLSIL.

This clonotype was counted at least ten times. V gene TRBV6-5 combines with J gene TRBJ1-4; D may be TRBD1 (6 bases). The germline V gene has CDR1 MNHEY and CDR2 SVGAGI. Trimming removed 2 bases at V and 1 base at J, with 8 bases between. This CDR3 is 15 amino acids long. The CDR3 loop is CASSYGQRTNEKLFF. The CDR3 coding sequence is TGTGCCAGCAGTTACGGACAGAGAACTAATGAAAAACTGTTTTTT.

The chain uses TRBV5-4 and TRBJ2-1; 11 nucleotides align to TRBD2. V shed 3 bases and J 7 bases; nucleotides not matched to a gene: 3. Germline V CDR1 and CDR2: SGHNT, YYREEE (reference sequence). CDR3 length: 14 residues. CDR3 in DNA: TGTGCCAGCAGCTCCGGGACTAGCGGTAATGAGCAGTTCTTC. Residues: CASSSGTSGNEQFF. Full variable domain (outside the CDR3, taken from reference TRBV5-4 and TRBJ2-1): ETGVTQSPTHLIKTRGQQVTLRCSSQSGHNTVSWYQQALGQGPQFIFQYYREEENGRGNFPPRFSGLQFPNYSSELNVNALELDDSALYLCASSSGTSGNEQFFGPGTRLTVL.

In this sample, this clonotype turned up a few times. The V call is TRBV18, the J call TRBJ1-4; 10 nucleotides line up with TRBD1. Germline CDR1 and CDR2: KGHSH and LQKENI. The CDR3 length is 15 residues. The ends lost 2 bases at V and 6 bases at J; junction bases unmatched: 3. This CDR3 is CASSPKDRGDEKLFF. The CDR3 region has the DNA TGTGCCAGCTCACCAAAGGACAGGGGGGATGAAAAACTGTTTTTT.

In this sample, this clonotype is medium-sized. The chain combines TRBV19 with TRBJ1-2; 7 bases align to TRBD1. The CDR3 spans 14 residues. The V gene end was trimmed by 3 bases and the J gene end by 7 bases; junction bases not matched to a gene: 8. Germline loops: CDR1 LNHDA, CDR2 SQIVND (reference sequence). The CDR3 region is CASSILIYRGGYTF. CDR3 nucleotide sequence: TGTGCCAGTAGTATCTTGATCTACAGGGGTGGCTACACCTTC.

This chain uses TRBV19 with TRBJ2-3; TRBD1 agrees at 8 bases. V trimming: 4 bases; J trimming: 4 bases; junction bases outside the gene matches: 7. The CDR3 extends over 15 amino acids. CDR1 and CDR2 (germline): LNHDA, SQIVND (reference sequence). The CDR3 loop is CASSTWTGSADTQYF. CDR3 nucleotide sequence: TGTGCCAGTAGTACCTGGACAGGGAGTGCAGATACGCAGTATTTT.

The gene calls are TRBV20-1 and TRBJ2-1; 14 positions match TRBD2. There are 18 residues in the CDR3. Germline lookup yields CDR1 DFQATT and CDR2 SNEGSKA (reference sequence). Losses at the gene ends were 7 bases for V and 2 bases for J; bases not matched to a gene: 13. CDR3: CSGVPLGLAGVPYNEQFF. CDR3 bases: TGCAGTGGCGTGCCCCTGGGACTAGCGGGAGTCCCCTACAATGAGCAGTTCTTC.

The chain is built from TRBV28 and TRBJ2-3; 7 nucleotides match TRBD1. Germline V gives CDR1 MDHEN, CDR2 SYDVKM. V shed 4 bases, J shed 5 bases, and the junction held 3 bases outside the gene matches. The length of the CDR3 is 13 residues. This CDR3 reads CASSSYRGDTQYF. The CDR3 nucleotides are TGTGCCAGCAGTTCCTACAGGGGAGATACGCAGTATTTT.

This clonotype ranks as medium-sized (0.01 to 0.1%). The rearrangement links TRBV18 to TRBJ2-3; no definite D call. V was clipped by 5 bases and J by 2 bases, with 5 bases between them. CDR3 size: 12 residues. The germline gives CDR1 KGHSH, CDR2 LQKENI. The CDR3 loop is CASSTYTDTQYF. As DNA, the CDR3 is TGTGCCAGCTCAACATACACAGATACGCAGTATTTT.

By sample share, this clonotype is medium-sized. The chain links TRBV29-1 to TRBJ2-7; 8 bases are a match to TRBD1. V was clipped by 3 bases and J by 3 bases; unmatched bases: 4. This CDR3 has 13 residues. In germline, CDR1 is SQVTM, CDR2 ANQGSEA. The CDR3 DNA is TGCAGCGTTGACGGACAGGGAGTCTACGAGCAGTACTTC. Encoded protein: CSVDGQGVYEQYF.

This chain joins TRBV6-5 and TRBJ1-1, with a weak D call TRBD1 (5 bases). CDR3 length equals 12 residues. Germline V gene data show CDR1 as MNHEY and CDR2 as SVGAGI. The V end was cut by 6 bases, the J end by 7 bases, with 12 bases between. The CDR3 coding sequence is TGTGCCAGCAGATACGGGCAGGGTGAAGCTTTCTTT. It codes for CASRYGQGEAFF.

Within the sample, this clonotype is medium-sized (0.01 to 0.1%). The V call is TRBV7-6, the J call TRBJ2-3; the match to TRBD2 covers 9 bases. CDR3 length: 18 amino acids. Per germline, CDR1 SGHVS and CDR2 FNYEAQ. V was clipped by 5 bases and J by 4 bases; unmatched bases: 16. Here the CDR3 DNA reads TGTGCCAGCAGCGAAATCGCCAAGGTAGCGGGAGAGCCAGATACGCAGTATTTT. This encodes CASSEIAKVAGEPDTQYF.

The J gene is TRBJ2-4, the V gene TRBV6-1; TRBD1 aligns across 7 bases. Trimming cost V 10 bases and J 1 base; bases outside gene matches: 19. Per the germline V gene, CDR1 is MNHNS and CDR2 is SASEGT. CDR3 size: 18 residues. This CDR3 is CAISGGGGDQGAKNIQYF. The CDR3 nucleotides read TGTGCCATTTCAGGGGGTGGGGGCGACCAAGGGGCCAAAAACATTCAGTACTTC.

V and J are TRBV28 and TRBJ2-5, with a tentative D call TRBD1 (6 bases). CDR1 MDHEN and CDR2 SYDVKM come from the germline V gene. This CDR3 has 14 residues. V dropped 5 bases and J dropped 1 base, with 11 bases sitting between them. Written as DNA, the CDR3 is TGTGCCAGCAGTGTACAGGGCCCCCAAGAGACCCAGTACTTC. Translation: CASSVQGPQETQYF.